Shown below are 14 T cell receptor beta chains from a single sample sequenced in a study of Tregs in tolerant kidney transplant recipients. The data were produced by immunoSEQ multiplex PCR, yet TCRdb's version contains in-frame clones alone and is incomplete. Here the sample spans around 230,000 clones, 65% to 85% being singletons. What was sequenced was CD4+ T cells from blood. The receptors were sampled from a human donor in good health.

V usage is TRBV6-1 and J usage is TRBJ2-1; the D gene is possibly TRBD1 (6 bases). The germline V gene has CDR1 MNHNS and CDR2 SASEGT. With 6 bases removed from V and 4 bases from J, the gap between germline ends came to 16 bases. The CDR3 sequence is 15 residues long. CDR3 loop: CASRHSGTTYNEQFF. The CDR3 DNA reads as TGTGCCAGCAGACACTCCGGGACAACATACAATGAGCAGTTCTTC.

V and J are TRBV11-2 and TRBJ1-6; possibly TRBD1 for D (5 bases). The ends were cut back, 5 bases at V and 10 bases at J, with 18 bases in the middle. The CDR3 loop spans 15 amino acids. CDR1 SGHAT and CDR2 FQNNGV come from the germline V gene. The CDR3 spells CASSRQGPIGSPLHF. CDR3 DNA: TGTGCCAGCAGCCGTCAGGGTCCTATCGGATCACCCCTCCACTTT.

In DNA form, the CDR3 reads TGTGCCAGCTCACCAACGCATGGGCTCACAGATACGCAGTATTTT. Translating it yields CASSPTHGLTDTQYF. The chain combines TRBV18 with TRBJ2-3; no firm D call. The V and J ends lost 2 bases and 2 bases respectively, with 11 bases between them. From germline, CDR1 is KGHSH and CDR2 LQKENI. CDR3 length: 15 amino acids.

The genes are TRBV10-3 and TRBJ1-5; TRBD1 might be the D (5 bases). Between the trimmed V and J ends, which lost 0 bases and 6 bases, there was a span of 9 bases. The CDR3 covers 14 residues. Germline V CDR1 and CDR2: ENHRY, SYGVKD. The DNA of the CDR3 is TGTGCCATCAGTGAGTCGGGGGGGAGTCAGCCCCAGCATTTT. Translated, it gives CAISESGGSQPQHF.

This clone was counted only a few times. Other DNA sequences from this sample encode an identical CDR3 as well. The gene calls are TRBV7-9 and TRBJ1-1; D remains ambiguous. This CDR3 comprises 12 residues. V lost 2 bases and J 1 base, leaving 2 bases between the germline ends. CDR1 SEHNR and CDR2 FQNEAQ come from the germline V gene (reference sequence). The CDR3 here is CASSLSNTEAFF. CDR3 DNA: TGTGCCAGCAGCTTATCGAACACTGAAGCTTTCTTT.

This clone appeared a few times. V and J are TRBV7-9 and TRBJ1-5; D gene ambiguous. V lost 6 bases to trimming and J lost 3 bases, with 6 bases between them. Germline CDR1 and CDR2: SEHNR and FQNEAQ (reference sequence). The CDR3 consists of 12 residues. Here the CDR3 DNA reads TGTGCCAGCAGTAGGGACAATCAGCCCCAGCATTTT. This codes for CASSRDNQPQHF.

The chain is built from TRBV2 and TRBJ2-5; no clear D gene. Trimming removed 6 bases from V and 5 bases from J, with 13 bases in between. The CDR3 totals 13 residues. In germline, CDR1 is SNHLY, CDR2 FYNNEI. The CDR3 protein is CASSRNLGETQYF. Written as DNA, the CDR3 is TGTGCCAGCAGCAGGAATCTCGGGGAGACCCAGTACTTC.

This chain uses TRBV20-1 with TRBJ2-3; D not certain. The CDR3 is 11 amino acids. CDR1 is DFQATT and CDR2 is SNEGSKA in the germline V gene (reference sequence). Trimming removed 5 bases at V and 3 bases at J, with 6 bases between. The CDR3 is CSAWMTDTQYF. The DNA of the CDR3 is TGCAGTGCTTGGATGACAGATACGCAGTATTTT.

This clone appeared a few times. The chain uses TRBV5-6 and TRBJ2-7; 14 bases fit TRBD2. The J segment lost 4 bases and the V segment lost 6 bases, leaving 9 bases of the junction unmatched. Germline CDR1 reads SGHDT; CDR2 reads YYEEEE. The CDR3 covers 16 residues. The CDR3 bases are TGTGCCAGCACCTATCGGACTAGCGGGGGGAGGTACGAGCAGTACTTC. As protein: CASTYRTSGGRYEQYF.

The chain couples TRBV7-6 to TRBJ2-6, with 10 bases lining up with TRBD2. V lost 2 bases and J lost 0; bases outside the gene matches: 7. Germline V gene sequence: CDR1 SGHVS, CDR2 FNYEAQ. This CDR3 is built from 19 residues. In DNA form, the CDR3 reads TGTGCCAGCAGCTTAAGGGCTAGCGGGGGAACCTCTGGGGCCAACGTCCTGACTTTC. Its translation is CASSLRASGGTSGANVLTF.

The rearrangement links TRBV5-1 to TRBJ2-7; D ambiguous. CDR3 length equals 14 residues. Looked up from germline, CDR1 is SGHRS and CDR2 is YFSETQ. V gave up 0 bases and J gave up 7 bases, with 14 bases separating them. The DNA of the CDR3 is TGCGCCAGCAGCTTGGGGTGGGCCCCCCAGGAGCAGTACTTC. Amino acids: CASSLGWAPQEQYF.

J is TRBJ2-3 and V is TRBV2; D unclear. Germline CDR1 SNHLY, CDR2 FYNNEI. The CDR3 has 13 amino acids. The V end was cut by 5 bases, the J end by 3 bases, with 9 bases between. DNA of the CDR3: TGTGCCAGCAGTTGGTGGGGTACAGATACGCAGTATTTT. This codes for CASSWWGTDTQYF.

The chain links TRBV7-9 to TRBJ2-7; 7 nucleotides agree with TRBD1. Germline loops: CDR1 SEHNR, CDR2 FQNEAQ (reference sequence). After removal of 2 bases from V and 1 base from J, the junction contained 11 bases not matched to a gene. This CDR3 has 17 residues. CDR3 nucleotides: TGTGCCAGCAGCTTATTTCGACAGGGAAGGGGATCCTACGAGCAGTACTTC. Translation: CASSLFRQGRGSYEQYF.

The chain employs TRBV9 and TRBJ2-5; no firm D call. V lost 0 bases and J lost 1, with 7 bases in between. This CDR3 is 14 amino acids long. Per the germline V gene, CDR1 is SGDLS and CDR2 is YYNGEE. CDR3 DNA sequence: TGTGCCAGCAGCGTAGCGGGTGTCCAAGAGACCCAGTACTTC. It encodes CASSVAGVQETQYF.